Listed below are T cell receptor beta chains from one sample, sequenced in a study of regulatory T cells in long-lasting Graves disease. MiXCR was run by TCRdb on the multiplex PCR reads, yielding one entry per CDR3 protein. The table lists roughly 400,000 distinct CDR3 sequences, approximately 15% of them singletons. These same data were also listed under a study on T cells in Graves' hyperthyroidism and ophthalmopathy.

This sample comprised peripheral blood mononuclear cells (PBMCs), obtained at new diagnosis, from a patient treated with antithyroid drugs. These receptors all come from a woman between 35 and 50 years old with Graves disease. The CDR3 runs from the conserved cysteine through the conserved F or W. A D gene is named only where the DNA matches it firmly. Clone size is not always given. Where it is, it says once, few, many or a class for expanded clones.

d_call: TRBD2; v_call: TRBV28; j_call: TRBJ2-3; clone_size: NA; cdr3_nt: TGTGCCAGCAGTTCTAGCGGGAGGGTAACAGATACGCAGTATTTT; cdr3_aa: CASSSSGRVTDTQYF
d_call: NA; v_call: TRBV7-9; j_call: TRBJ2-2; clone_size: NA; cdr3_nt: TGTGCCAGCAGCCCGCATGGGACAGGGGAGCTGTTTTTT; cdr3_aa: CASSPHGTGELFF
d_call: TRBD2; v_call: TRBV30; j_call: TRBJ2-1; clone_size: once; cdr3_nt: TGTGCCTGGAGTGCGGGGACTAGCCCAAACCTCGGTCAGTTCTTC; cdr3_aa: CAWSAGTSPNLGQFF
d_call: TRBD2; v_call: TRBV12-5; j_call: TRBJ2-3; clone_size: many; cdr3_nt: TGTGCTAGTGGCGGGGGGGGGCTTCAACTAACCAGCACAGATACGCAGTATTTT; cdr3_aa: CASGGGGLQLTSTDTQYF
d_call: TRBD1; v_call: TRBV12-3/TRBV12-4; j_call: TRBJ1-5; clone_size: NA; cdr3_nt: TGTGCCAGCAGTTTCGGGACAGTATATCAGCCCCAGCATTTT; cdr3_aa: CASSFGTVYQPQHF
d_call: TRBD1; v_call: TRBV30; j_call: TRBJ1-6; clone_size: NA; cdr3_nt: TGTGCCTGGAGGGGACAGGGGGATTCACCCCTCCACTTT; cdr3_aa: CAWRGQGDSPLHF
d_call: NA; v_call: TRBV5-1; j_call: TRBJ2-7; clone_size: many; cdr3_nt: TGCGCCAGCAGCTTGCTGGCGGGAAACCCCTACGAGCAGTACTTC; cdr3_aa: CASSLLAGNPYEQYF
d_call: NA; v_call: TRBV28; j_call: TRBJ2-7; clone_size: many; cdr3_nt: TGTGCCAGCAGTTTCGGTGGGGTGCAGTACTTC; cdr3_aa: CASSFGGVQYF
d_call: TRBD2; v_call: TRBV19; j_call: TRBJ2-5; clone_size: NA; cdr3_nt: TGTGCCAGTAGATATGCGGCGGGGGTGGAGACCCAGTACTTC; cdr3_aa: CASRYAAGVETQYF
d_call: NA; v_call: TRBV24-1; j_call: TRBJ2-7; clone_size: many; cdr3_nt: TGTGCCGTCTACGAGCAGTACTTC; cdr3_aa: CAVYEQYF
d_call: TRBD1; v_call: TRBV19; j_call: TRBJ1-5; clone_size: many; cdr3_nt: TGTGCCAGTAAATCGACAGGGGGGAGTGTACAGCCCCAGCATTTT; cdr3_aa: CASKSTGGSVQPQHF
d_call: NA; v_call: TRBV28; j_call: TRBJ1-1; clone_size: many; cdr3_nt: TGTGCCAGCAGCCGGACAGTGAACACTGAAGCTTTCTTT; cdr3_aa: CASSRTVNTEAFF
d_call: NA; v_call: TRBV7-9; j_call: TRBJ2-7; clone_size: NA; cdr3_nt: TGTGCCAGCAGCTCCATCCGGGACAAGAACTACGAGCAGTACTTC; cdr3_aa: CASSSIRDKNYEQYF
d_call: NA; v_call: TRBV28; j_call: TRBJ2-3; clone_size: NA; cdr3_nt: TGTGCCAGCAGTCGTGAGGGCCCAGATACGCAGTATTTT; cdr3_aa: CASSREGPDTQYF
d_call: TRBD2; v_call: TRBV9; j_call: TRBJ2-1; clone_size: many; cdr3_nt: TGTGCCAGCAGCCCTCAGCGGGAGTCCTACAATGAGCAGTTCTTC; cdr3_aa: CASSPQRESYNEQFF
d_call: TRBD1; v_call: TRBV12-3/TRBV12-4; j_call: TRBJ2-5; clone_size: many; cdr3_nt: TGTGCCAGCAGTTTTGGAAGCGGACAGGGAGTGACCCAGTACTTC; cdr3_aa: CASSFGSGQGVTQYF
d_call: NA; v_call: TRBV27; j_call: TRBJ2-3; clone_size: many; cdr3_nt: TGTGCCAGCAGTTTATTTACTTCTAGCACAGATACGCAGTATTTT; cdr3_aa: CASSLFTSSTDTQYF
d_call: TRBD2; v_call: TRBV5-1; j_call: TRBJ2-1; clone_size: NA; cdr3_nt: TGCGCCAGCAGCTTGGACCTCAGGACTAGCGGCAATGAGCAGTTCTTC; cdr3_aa: CASSLDLRTSGNEQFF
d_call: NA; v_call: TRBV6-5; j_call: TRBJ1-6; clone_size: many; cdr3_nt: TGTGCCAGCAGTTACTTCTCAGAGGGTTGGGGGTCACCCCTCCACTTT; cdr3_aa: CASSYFSEGWGSPLHF
d_call: NA; v_call: TRBV9; j_call: TRBJ2-7; clone_size: many; cdr3_nt: TGTGCCAGCAGCGCGACCTTGGCCGGATACGAGCAGTACTTC; cdr3_aa: CASSATLAGYEQYF
d_call: NA; v_call: TRBV11-1; j_call: TRBJ2-5; clone_size: medium-sized; cdr3_nt: TGTGCCAGCAGCTTGGGGGTCACAGAGGGAAGGGAGACCCAGTACTTC; cdr3_aa: CASSLGVTEGRETQYF
d_call: NA; v_call: TRBV12-5; j_call: TRBJ1-5; clone_size: many; cdr3_nt: TGTGCTAGTGGTTTGGTGTTAGGGACACTTAGCAATCAGCCCCAGCATTTT; cdr3_aa: CASGLVLGTLSNQPQHF
d_call: NA; v_call: TRBV28; j_call: TRBJ1-4; clone_size: many; cdr3_nt: TGTGCCAGCAGTTTGGGCAAGGGGAGTAAACTGTTTTTT; cdr3_aa: CASSLGKGSKLFF
d_call: TRBD1; v_call: TRBV18; j_call: TRBJ1-6; clone_size: many; cdr3_nt: TGTGCCAGCTCGTCCGGGACAGGCAATTCACCCCTCCACTTT; cdr3_aa: CASSSGTGNSPLHF
d_call: NA; v_call: TRBV27; j_call: TRBJ2-2; clone_size: NA; cdr3_nt: TGTGCCAGCAGTTTCCTCCCCCTCACCGGGGAGCTGTTTTTT; cdr3_aa: CASSFLPLTGELFF
d_call: TRBD2; v_call: TRBV7-8; j_call: TRBJ2-7; clone_size: NA; cdr3_nt: TGTGCCAGCAGCTCCGGGGCACTAGCGGGAGGATACGAGCAGTACTTC; cdr3_aa: CASSSGALAGGYEQYF
d_call: TRBD2; v_call: TRBV5-1; j_call: TRBJ2-7; clone_size: many; cdr3_nt: TGCGCCAGCAGCCAGGGGACTAGCGGGCTCGAGCAGTACTTC; cdr3_aa: CASSQGTSGLEQYF
d_call: TRBD1; v_call: TRBV7-9; j_call: TRBJ2-1; clone_size: many; cdr3_nt: TGTGCCAGCAGTTGGACAGGGGTTGGAAATGAGCAGTTCTTC; cdr3_aa: CASSWTGVGNEQFF
d_call: NA; v_call: TRBV4-3; j_call: TRBJ1-1; clone_size: NA; cdr3_nt: TGCGCCAGCAGCCAAGAGGTATGGATGAACACTGAAGCTTTCTTT; cdr3_aa: CASSQEVWMNTEAFF
d_call: NA; v_call: TRBV7-9; j_call: TRBJ2-7; clone_size: few; cdr3_nt: TGTGCCAGCAGCGGGGGGCGGGGGCAGGACGACGAGCAGTACTTC; cdr3_aa: CASSGGRGQDDEQYF
d_call: TRBD1; v_call: TRBV14; j_call: TRBJ2-3; clone_size: many; cdr3_nt: TGTGCCAGCAGCCAACGACAGGGGGCAGATACGCAGTATTTT; cdr3_aa: CASSQRQGADTQYF
d_call: TRBD2; v_call: TRBV27; j_call: TRBJ2-1; clone_size: many; cdr3_nt: TGTGCCAGCAGTTTCGGTAGCGGGGGTAATGAGCAGTTCTTC; cdr3_aa: CASSFGSGGNEQFF
d_call: NA; v_call: TRBV12-3/TRBV12-4; j_call: TRBJ2-1; clone_size: many; cdr3_nt: TGTGCCAGCAGCCCCGTTTATTTCGACAGCTATCACTCGAGGAATGAGCAGTTCTTC; cdr3_aa: CASSPVYFDSYHSRNEQFF
d_call: TRBD2; v_call: TRBV20-1; j_call: TRBJ2-2; clone_size: NA; cdr3_nt: TGCAGTGCTGTCGGACTAGCGGGAGGTAGCGGGGAGCTGTTTTTT; cdr3_aa: CSAVGLAGGSGELFF
d_call: TRBD2; v_call: TRBV19; j_call: TRBJ2-5; clone_size: many; cdr3_nt: TGTGCCAGTAGTCGCGAAGCGGGAGTTGGGGAGACCCAGTACTTC; cdr3_aa: CASSREAGVGETQYF
d_call: NA; v_call: TRBV5-4; j_call: TRBJ2-1; clone_size: many; cdr3_nt: TGTGCCAGCAGCTTGGTTCCGGGGGGACAGGATGCTGACAATGAGCAGTTCTTC; cdr3_aa: CASSLVPGGQDADNEQFF
d_call: NA; v_call: TRBV20-1; j_call: TRBJ2-1; clone_size: many; cdr3_nt: TGCAGTGCCCTAGCCGAACCAAGCCAATACAATGAGCAGTTCTTC; cdr3_aa: CSALAEPSQYNEQFF
d_call: TRBD1; v_call: TRBV14; j_call: TRBJ1-3; clone_size: NA; cdr3_nt: TGTGCCAGCAGCCTCAGGACAGGGCTAGACACCATATATTTT; cdr3_aa: CASSLRTGLDTIYF
d_call: NA; v_call: TRBV4-1; j_call: TRBJ1-5; clone_size: NA; cdr3_nt: TGCGCCAGCAGCCAAGGAACAACCGGGAGCAATCAGCCCCAGCATTTT; cdr3_aa: CASSQGTTGSNQPQHF
d_call: TRBD2; v_call: TRBV7-2; j_call: TRBJ2-1; clone_size: many; cdr3_nt: TGTGCCAGCAGCTTATCGGCTAGCGGAACCTACAATGAGCAGTTCTTC; cdr3_aa: CASSLSASGTYNEQFF
d_call: TRBD2; v_call: TRBV12-3/TRBV12-4; j_call: TRBJ2-1; clone_size: many; cdr3_nt: TGTGCCAGCACCCTGGGGTCCATAGGGACTAGCGTATACAATGAGCAGTTCTTC; cdr3_aa: CASTLGSIGTSVYNEQFF
d_call: NA; v_call: TRBV24-1; j_call: TRBJ1-2; clone_size: many; cdr3_nt: TGTGCCACCAGTGACCCTGCCAGGCCTGCTAACTATGGCTACACCTTC; cdr3_aa: CATSDPARPANYGYTF